The 10 T cell receptor beta chains in this list originate from one sample, sequenced in a study of T cells in Graves' hyperthyroidism and ophthalmopathy. There were TCR beta CDR3 regions amplified from RNA transcripts. RT-PCR in the first round (using the HTBI primer set) targeted the TCR CDR3. TCRdb re-analysed the multiplex PCR reads in MiXCR, keeping a single row per CDR3 protein. The sample has fewer than 900,000 distinct CDR3 sequences, approximately 16% seen once; the top ten hold around 7.7%. What was sequenced was blood. These receptors originate from a man between 18 and 35 years old with Graves' hyperthyroidism.

This clonotype was picked up a small number of times. This chain uses TRBV5-1 with TRBJ1-1, with 7 bases that match TRBD1. CDR3 length: 15 amino acids. Germline V CDR1 and CDR2: SGHRS, YFSETQ. The trim removed 5 bases at V and 0 bases at J, leaving 7 bases unmatched. CDR3 DNA sequence: TGCGCCAGCAGAAAGGAGACAGGGATGAACACTGAAGCTTTCTTT. Encoded protein: CASRKETGMNTEAFF.

The sample holds a few counts of this clonotype. The genes are TRBV29-1 and TRBJ1-4, with D unclear. The CDR3 extends over 13 amino acids. Germline loops: CDR1 SQVTM, CDR2 ANQGSEA. V was trimmed by 4 bases and J by 7 bases, leaving 13 bases between them. CDR3 protein: CSVGRAMGEKLFF. In nucleotides, the CDR3 is TGCAGCGTTGGAAGGGCCATGGGTGAAAAACTGTTTTTT.

Notes on this clonotype: This sequence may be a read error, since a much larger clone differs from it by one base. CDR3 nucleotide sequence: TGTGCCAGCTCACCCGGGAACGCTGAAGCTTTCTTT. Translating it yields CASSPGNAEAFF. The V and J genes are TRBV18 and TRBJ1-1; D is undetermined. CDR1 is KGHSH and CDR2 is LQKENI in the germline V gene. The CDR3 is 12 amino acids.

The chain joins TRBV7-9 to TRBJ2-6; D possibly uses TRBD1 or TRBD2 (5 bases each). The CDR3 has 19 amino acids. Trimming pared 5 bases from V and 0 bases from J, leaving 20 bases between. Germline CDR1 reads SEHNR; CDR2 reads FQNEAQ (reference sequence). CDR3 sequence: CASSRTAGTSLSGANVLTF. CDR3 DNA: TGTGCCAGCAGCCGCACGGCCGGGACGTCTCTCTCTGGGGCCAACGTCCTGACTTTC.

In its sample, this clonotype was seen many times. The V gene is TRBV7-2, the J gene TRBJ2-7, with D perhaps TRBD1 (6 bases). V lost 6 bases and J lost 2, with 14 bases in between. Germline CDR1 is SGHTA and CDR2 is FQGNSA. The CDR3 has 14 amino acids. The CDR3 sequence: CASSILQGPYEQYF. The CDR3 region has the DNA TGTGCCAGCAGTATTCTACAGGGCCCCTACGAGCAGTACTTC. Full variable domain (outside the CDR3, taken from reference TRBV7-2 and TRBJ2-7): GAGVSQSPSNKVTEKGKDVELRCDPISGHTALYWYRQSLGQGLEFLIYFQGNSAPDKSGLPSDRFSAERTGGSVSTLTIQRTQQEDSAVYLCASSILQGPYEQYFGPGTRLTVT.

On this clonotype: A much larger clonotype is one base distant, so this may be a read error. In DNA form, the CDR3 reads TGTGCCAGCAGGGAGGGTTACAATGAGCAGCTCTTC. It is translated as CASREGYNEQLF. The chain employs TRBV27 and TRBJ2-1, with D perhaps TRBD2 (6 bases). The CDR3 loop spans 12 amino acids. Germline CDR1 reads MNHEY; CDR2 reads SMNVEV (reference sequence).

This clonotype appeared a few times. The chain couples TRBV7-3 to TRBJ2-1; D is perhaps TRBD1 or TRBD2 (6 bases each). The CDR3 spans 15 residues. Trimming pared 5 bases from V and 5 bases from J, leaving 16 bases between. Looked up from germline, CDR1 is SGHTA and CDR2 is FQGTGA. The CDR3 DNA is TGTGCCAGCAGCATAGGCACAGGGAGGAACAATGAGCAGTTCTTC. Its protein is CASSIGTGRNNEQFF.

This clonotype has ten or more counts. The rearrangement links TRBV7-9 to TRBJ2-3; weak D call: TRBD2 (5 bases). Looked up from germline, CDR1 is SEHNR and CDR2 is FQNEAQ (reference sequence). CDR3 length equals 14 residues. V was shortened by 5 bases and J by 1 base, with 10 bases between the two germline ends. The CDR3 region is CASSRRGRTDTQYF. CDR3 nucleotide sequence: TGTGCCAGCAGCCGTCGCGGGCGCACAGATACGCAGTATTTT. The whole variable domain, filled in from reference TRBV7-9 and TRBJ2-3, reads DTGVSQNPRHKITKRGQNVTFRCDPISEHNRLYWYRQTLGQGPEFLTYFQNEAQLEKSRLLSDRFSAERPKGSFSTLEIQRTEQGDSAMYLCASSRRGRTDTQYFGPGTRLTVL.

This clonotype was counted a few times. The chain uses TRBV18 and TRBJ1-5; 7 bases map to TRBD1. With 2 bases clipped from V and 2 bases from J, the junction kept 12 bases outside the gene matches. The germline V gene has CDR1 KGHSH and CDR2 LQKENI. The CDR3 totals 18 residues. CDR3 DNA sequence: TGTGCCAGCTCACCAGCTCCCCCGACAGGGATCGGCAATCAGCCCCAGCATTTT. It encodes CASSPAPPTGIGNQPQHF.

This clonotype was detected a few times. The chain recombines TRBV18 with TRBJ2-3; 8 bases align to TRBD2. The V gene end was trimmed by 2 bases and the J gene end by 4 bases; junction bases not matched to a gene: 5. The CDR3 loop spans 15 amino acids. Germline assignment: CDR1 KGHSH and CDR2 LQKENI. DNA for the CDR3: TGTGCCAGCTCACCAGAGCGGGAGAAGGCAGATACGCAGTATTTT. Protein: CASSPEREKADTQYF.